Listed here are 3 T cell receptor beta chains from one sample, sequenced in a study of CD4+ T cells in melanoma (dated by TCRdb to between 2021 and 2024). Library prep was done by the immunoSEQ multiplex PCR assay. Entries here come from immuneACCESS through TCRdb and include only in-frame sequences with V and J called. Some clones fail to appear in such tables; in the studies checked, an unresolved V gene covers under half of the shortfall, and the cause of the remainder is unknown. The sample profile shows more than 20,000 clones; almost 85% of them were found once. About 4% of the sample goes to the ten largest clones. Material for sequencing was cells from a culture (not recorded whether cultured in vitro). The receptors stem from a human donor with melanoma.

This clone was picked up a small number of times. The chain combines TRBV10-3 with TRBJ2-3, with D possibly matching TRBD2 (7 bases). CDR1 is ENHRY and CDR2 is SYGVKD in the germline V gene. Deletions cut 10 bases from V and 5 bases from J, with 19 bases between. The CDR3 is 14 amino acids. Here the CDR3 reads CATRWGGGIDTQYF. CDR3 nucleotides: TGTGCCACCCGCTGGGGGGGCGGGATAGATACGCAGTATTTT.

The chain combines TRBV9 with TRBJ2-5, with no clear D. Germline lookup yields CDR1 SGDLS and CDR2 YYNGEE. The length of the CDR3 is 14 residues. Trimming pared 0 bases from V and 0 bases from J, leaving 6 bases between. CDR3 sequence reads: CASSVEGYQETQYF. The CDR3, as DNA: TGTGCCAGCAGCGTAGAGGGTTACCAAGAGACCCAGTACTTC.

The chain employs TRBV29-1 and TRBJ2-2; TRBD1 matches at 10 bases. The CDR3 sequence is 13 residues long. Germline loops: CDR1 SQVTM, CDR2 ANQGSEA. Trimming at V came to 5 bases and at J to 4 bases, leaving 1 base not matched to a gene. For the CDR3, the DNA is TGCAGCGTTCGGACAGGGGGCACCGGGGAGCTGTTTTTT. It codes for CSVRTGGTGELFF.